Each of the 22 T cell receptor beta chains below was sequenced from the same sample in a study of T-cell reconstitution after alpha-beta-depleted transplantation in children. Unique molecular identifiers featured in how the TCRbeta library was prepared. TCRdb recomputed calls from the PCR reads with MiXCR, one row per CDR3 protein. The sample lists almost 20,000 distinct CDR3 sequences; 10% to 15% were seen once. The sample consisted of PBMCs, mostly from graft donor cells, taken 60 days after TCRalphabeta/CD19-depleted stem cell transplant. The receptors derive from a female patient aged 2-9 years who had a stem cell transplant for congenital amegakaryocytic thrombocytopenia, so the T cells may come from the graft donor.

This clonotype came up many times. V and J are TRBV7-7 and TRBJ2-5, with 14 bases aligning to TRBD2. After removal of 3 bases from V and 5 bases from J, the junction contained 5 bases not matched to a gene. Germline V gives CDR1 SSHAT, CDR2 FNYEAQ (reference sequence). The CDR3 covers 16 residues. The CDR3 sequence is CASSLGLAGVGETQYF. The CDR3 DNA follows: TGTGCCAGCAGCTTGGGACTAGCGGGAGTAGGGGAGACCCAGTACTTC.

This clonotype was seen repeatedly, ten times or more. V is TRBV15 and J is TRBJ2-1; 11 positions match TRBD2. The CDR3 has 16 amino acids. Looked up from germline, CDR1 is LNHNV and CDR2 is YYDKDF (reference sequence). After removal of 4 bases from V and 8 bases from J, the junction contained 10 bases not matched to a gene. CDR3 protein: CATSISGTSGADEQFF. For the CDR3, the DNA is TGTGCCACCAGCATATCAGGGACTAGCGGTGCCGATGAGCAGTTCTTC.

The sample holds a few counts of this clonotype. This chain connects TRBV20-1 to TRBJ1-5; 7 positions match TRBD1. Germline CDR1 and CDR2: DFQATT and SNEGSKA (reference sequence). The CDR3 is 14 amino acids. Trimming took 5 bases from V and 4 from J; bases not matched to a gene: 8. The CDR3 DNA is TGCAGTGCTGGACGACAGGGAGGGAATCAGCCCCAGCATTTT. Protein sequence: CSAGRQGGNQPQHF.

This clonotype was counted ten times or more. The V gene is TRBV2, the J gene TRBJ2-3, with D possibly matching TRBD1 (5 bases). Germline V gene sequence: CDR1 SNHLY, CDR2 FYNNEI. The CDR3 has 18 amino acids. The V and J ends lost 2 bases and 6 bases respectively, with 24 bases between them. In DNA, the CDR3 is TGTGCCAGCAGTGAAAGGTCAGGGTACTATGAAGCCGGTGATACGCAGTATTTT. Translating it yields CASSERSGYYEAGDTQYF.

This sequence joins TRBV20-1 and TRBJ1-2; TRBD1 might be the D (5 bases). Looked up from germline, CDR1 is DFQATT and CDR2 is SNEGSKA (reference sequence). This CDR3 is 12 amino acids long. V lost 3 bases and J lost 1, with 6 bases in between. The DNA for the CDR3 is TGCAGTGCTAGGGGGGGTAACTATGGCTACACCTTC. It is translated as CSARGGNYGYTF.

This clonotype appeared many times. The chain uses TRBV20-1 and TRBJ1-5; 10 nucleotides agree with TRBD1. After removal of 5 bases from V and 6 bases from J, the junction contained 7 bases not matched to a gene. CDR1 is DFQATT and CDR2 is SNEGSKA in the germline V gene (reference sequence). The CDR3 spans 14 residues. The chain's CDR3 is CSAPGTGEAQPQHF. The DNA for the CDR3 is TGCAGTGCTCCCGGGACAGGGGAGGCTCAGCCCCAGCATTTT.

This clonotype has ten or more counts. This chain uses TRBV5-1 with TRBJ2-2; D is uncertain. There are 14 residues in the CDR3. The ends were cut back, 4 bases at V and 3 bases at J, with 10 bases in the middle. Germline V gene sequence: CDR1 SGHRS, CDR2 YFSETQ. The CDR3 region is CASSPPPDTGELFF. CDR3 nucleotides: TGCGCCAGCAGCCCCCCCCCAGACACCGGGGAGCTGTTTTTT.

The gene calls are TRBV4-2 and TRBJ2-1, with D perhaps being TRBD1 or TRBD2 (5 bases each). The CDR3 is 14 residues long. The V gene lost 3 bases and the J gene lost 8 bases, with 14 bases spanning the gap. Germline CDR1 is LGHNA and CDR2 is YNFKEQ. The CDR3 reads CASSQGRRWDEQFF. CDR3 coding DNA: TGTGCCAGCAGCCAGGGGCGGAGGTGGGATGAGCAGTTCTTC.

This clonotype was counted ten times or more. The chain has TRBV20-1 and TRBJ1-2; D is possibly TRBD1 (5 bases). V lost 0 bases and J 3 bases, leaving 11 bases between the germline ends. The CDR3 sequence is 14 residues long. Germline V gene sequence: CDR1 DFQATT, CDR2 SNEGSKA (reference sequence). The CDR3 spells CSARDPRGDYGYTF. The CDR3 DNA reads TGCAGTGCTAGAGACCCGCGGGGGGACTATGGCTACACCTTC.

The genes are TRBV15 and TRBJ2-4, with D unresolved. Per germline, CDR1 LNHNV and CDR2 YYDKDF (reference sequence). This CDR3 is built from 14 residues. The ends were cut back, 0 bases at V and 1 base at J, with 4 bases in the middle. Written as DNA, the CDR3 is TGTGCCACCAGCAGAGAAGGGGCCAAAAACATTCAGTACTTC. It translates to CATSREGAKNIQYF.

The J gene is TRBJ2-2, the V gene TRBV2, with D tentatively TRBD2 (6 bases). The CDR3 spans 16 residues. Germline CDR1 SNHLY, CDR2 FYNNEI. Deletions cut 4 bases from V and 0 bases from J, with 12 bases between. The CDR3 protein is CASSAPRLANTGELFF. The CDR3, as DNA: TGTGCCAGCAGTGCTCCCCGACTAGCGAACACCGGGGAGCTGTTTTTT. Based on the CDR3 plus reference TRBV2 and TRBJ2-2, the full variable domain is EPEVTQTPSHQVTQMGQEVILRCVPISNHLYFYWYRQILGQKVEFLVSFYNNEISEKSEIFDDQFSVERPDGSNFTLKIRSTKLEDSAMYFCASSAPRLANTGELFFGEGSRLTVL.

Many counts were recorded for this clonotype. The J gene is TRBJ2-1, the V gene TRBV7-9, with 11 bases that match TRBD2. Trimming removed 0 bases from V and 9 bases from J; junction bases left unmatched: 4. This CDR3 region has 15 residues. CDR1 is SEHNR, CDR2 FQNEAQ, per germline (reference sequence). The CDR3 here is CASSLAAGLAAEQFF. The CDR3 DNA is TGTGCCAGCAGCTTAGCCGCGGGACTAGCGGCTGAGCAGTTCTTC.

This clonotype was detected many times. The CDR3 DNA reads TGCGCCAGCAGCTTGAGGGACAGCTCCTACGAGCAGTACTTC. Amino acids: CASSLRDSSYEQYF. This rearrangement joins TRBV5-1 to TRBJ2-7, with 7 bases that match TRBD1. V shed 1 base, J shed 0 bases, and the junction held 1 base outside the gene matches. Germline V gene sequence: CDR1 SGHRS, CDR2 YFSETQ. This CDR3 is built from 14 residues.

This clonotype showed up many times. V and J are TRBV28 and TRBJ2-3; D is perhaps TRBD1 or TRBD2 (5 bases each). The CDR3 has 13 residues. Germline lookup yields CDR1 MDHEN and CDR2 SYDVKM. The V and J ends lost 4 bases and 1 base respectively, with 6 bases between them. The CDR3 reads CASSWGRTDTQYF. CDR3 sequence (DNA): TGTGCCAGCAGTTGGGGACGCACAGATACGCAGTATTTT. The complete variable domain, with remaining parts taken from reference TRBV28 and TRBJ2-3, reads DVKVTQSSRYLVKRTGEKVFLECVQDMDHENMFWYRQDPGLGLRLIYFSYDVKMKEKGDIPEGYSVSREKKERFSLILESASTNQTSMYLCASSWGRTDTQYFGPGTRLTVL.

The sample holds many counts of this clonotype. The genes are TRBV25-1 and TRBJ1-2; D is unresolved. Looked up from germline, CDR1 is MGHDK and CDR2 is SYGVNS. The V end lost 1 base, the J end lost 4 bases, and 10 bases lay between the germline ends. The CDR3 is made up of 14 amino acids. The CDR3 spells CASSELKELYGYTF. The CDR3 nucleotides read TGTGCCAGCAGTGAATTAAAGGAGCTCTATGGCTACACCTTC.

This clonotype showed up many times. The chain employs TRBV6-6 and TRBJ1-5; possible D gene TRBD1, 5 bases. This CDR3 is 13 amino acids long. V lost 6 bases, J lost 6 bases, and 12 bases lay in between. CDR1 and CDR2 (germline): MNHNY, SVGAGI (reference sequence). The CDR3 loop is CASSLHGGQPQHF. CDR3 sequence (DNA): TGTGCCAGCAGCCTACATGGGGGTCAGCCCCAGCATTTT.

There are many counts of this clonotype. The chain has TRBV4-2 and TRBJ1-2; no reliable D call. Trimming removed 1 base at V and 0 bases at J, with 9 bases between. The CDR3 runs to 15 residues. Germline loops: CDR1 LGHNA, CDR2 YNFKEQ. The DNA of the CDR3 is TGTGCCAGCAGCCAAGTGTGGAGAGCTAACTATGGCTACACCTTC. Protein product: CASSQVWRANYGYTF.

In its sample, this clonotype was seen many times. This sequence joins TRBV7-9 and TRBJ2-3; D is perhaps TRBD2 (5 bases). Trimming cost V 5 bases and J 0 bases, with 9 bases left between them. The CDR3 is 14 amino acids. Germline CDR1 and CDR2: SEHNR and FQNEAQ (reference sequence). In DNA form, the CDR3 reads TGTGCCAGCAGCCCCACGGGAAGCACAGATACGCAGTATTTT. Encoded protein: CASSPTGSTDTQYF.

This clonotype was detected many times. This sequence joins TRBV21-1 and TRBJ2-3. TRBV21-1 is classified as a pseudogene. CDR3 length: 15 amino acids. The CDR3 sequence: CASRITGPSTDTQYF. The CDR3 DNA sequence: TGTGCCAGCAGAATAACAGGTCCTAGCACAGATACGCAGTATTTT.

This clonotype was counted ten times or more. CDR3 sequence (DNA): TGTGCCAGCAGTTTAGCTTCGGTGAGCGAGCGGAACCTCTACAATGAGCAGTTCTTC. Amino acids: CASSLASVSERNLYNEQFF. The rearrangement joins TRBV12-3 or TRBV12-4 to TRBJ2-1; D is possibly TRBD2 (5 bases). V lost 0 bases and J 3 bases, leaving 21 bases between the germline ends. This CDR3 has 19 residues.

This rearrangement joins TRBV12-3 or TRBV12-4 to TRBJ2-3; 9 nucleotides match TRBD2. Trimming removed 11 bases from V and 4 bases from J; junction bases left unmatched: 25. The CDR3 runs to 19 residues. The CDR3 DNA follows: TGTGCCTTCTGCGACTACGGGGCTAGCGGGACCCTGGGGGCAGATACGCAGTATTTT. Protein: CAFCDYGASGTLGADTQYF.

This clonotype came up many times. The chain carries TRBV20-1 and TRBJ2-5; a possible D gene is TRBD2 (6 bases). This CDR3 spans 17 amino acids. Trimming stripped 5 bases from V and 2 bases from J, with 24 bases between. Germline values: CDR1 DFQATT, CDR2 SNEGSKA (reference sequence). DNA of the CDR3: TGCAGTGCTTATCCATGGTCCGAGCATGGAGGGCAAGAGACCCAGTACTTC. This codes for CSAYPWSEHGGQETQYF.